Described below is a single TCR beta chain sequence and its context. Its target is not known. The PCR made use of 60 Vbeta and 13 Jbeta primers. Data came from immunoSEQ multiplex PCR; TCRdb stores just in-frame clones and leaves some out. This table holds roughly 150,000 clones, around two thirds found once. These data are taken from a study of cytomegalovirus exposure and HLA in healthy donors. Study outcomes and limitations: Specificity for CMV antigens was confirmed in vitro for a few of the CMV-associated chains. Researchers catalogued some 160 TCR beta chains as cytomegalovirus-associated. Only CMV serostatus was available as immune exposure information.

The germline V gene has CDR1 LNHDA and CDR2 SQIVND (reference sequence). The CDR3 extends over 14 amino acids. V was trimmed by 0 bases and J by 7 bases, leaving 12 bases between them. Sequencing was done on a sample of PBMCs. The rearrangement links TRBV19 to TRBJ1-2; D remains unclear. The TCR was taken from a man younger than 45 in good health and CMV-seropositive. The CDR3 DNA sequence: TGTGCCAGTAGTATAGATCCGTATGGGAGTGGCTACACCTTC. This sequence encodes CASSIDPYGSGYTF.